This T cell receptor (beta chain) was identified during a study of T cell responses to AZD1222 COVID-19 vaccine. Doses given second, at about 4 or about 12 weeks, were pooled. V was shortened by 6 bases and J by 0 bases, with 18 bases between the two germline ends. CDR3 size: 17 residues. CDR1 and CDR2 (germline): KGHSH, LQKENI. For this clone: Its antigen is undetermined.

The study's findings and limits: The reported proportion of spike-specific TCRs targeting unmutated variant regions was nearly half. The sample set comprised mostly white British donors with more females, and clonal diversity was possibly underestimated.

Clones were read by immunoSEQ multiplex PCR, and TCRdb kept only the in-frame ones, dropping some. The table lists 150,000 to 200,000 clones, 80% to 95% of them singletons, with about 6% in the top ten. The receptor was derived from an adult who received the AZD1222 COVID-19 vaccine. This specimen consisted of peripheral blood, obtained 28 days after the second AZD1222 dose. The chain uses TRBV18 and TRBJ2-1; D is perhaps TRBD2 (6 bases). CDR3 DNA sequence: TGTGCCAGCTCTCATACGGAGGGGTCAAGCTCCTACAATGAGCAGTTCTTC. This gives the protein CASSHTEGSSSYNEQFF.